The clone carrying this T cell receptor beta chain came up a few times. Its specificity is unknown. Distinct nucleotide sequences in the sample also encode this CDR3. These data belong to a study of cytomegalovirus exposure and HLA in healthy donors. Primers: 60 Vbeta forward and 13 Jbeta reverse. Clones were read by immunoSEQ multiplex PCR, and TCRdb kept only the in-frame ones, dropping some. The data contain about 82,000 clones, around 74% of them singletons. General study results and limits: The listing of roughly 160 TCR beta chains classed them as cytomegalovirus-associated. TCR beta chain V- and J-gene trimming was linked, in a later analysis, to a missense variant in DCLRE1C. Researchers reported in a later analysis that common viral pathogens appeared linked to several top clusters. Most of the TCR beta V segments (in an earlier analysis) were productive either about 87% or about 30% of the time.

V lost 6 bases and J lost 5; bases outside the gene matches: 5. CDR1 and CDR2 (germline): MDHEN, SYDVKM. The CDR3 extends over 13 amino acids. This chain links TRBV28 with TRBJ2-5; TRBD2 matches at 8 bases. Sequenced sample: PBMCs. The receptor was isolated from a woman aged 45 to 65 in good health and CMV-seropositive. The CDR3 sequence: CASSPGGRETQYF. CDR3 DNA: TGTGCCAGCAGCCCCGGCGGGAGGGAGACCCAGTACTTC.